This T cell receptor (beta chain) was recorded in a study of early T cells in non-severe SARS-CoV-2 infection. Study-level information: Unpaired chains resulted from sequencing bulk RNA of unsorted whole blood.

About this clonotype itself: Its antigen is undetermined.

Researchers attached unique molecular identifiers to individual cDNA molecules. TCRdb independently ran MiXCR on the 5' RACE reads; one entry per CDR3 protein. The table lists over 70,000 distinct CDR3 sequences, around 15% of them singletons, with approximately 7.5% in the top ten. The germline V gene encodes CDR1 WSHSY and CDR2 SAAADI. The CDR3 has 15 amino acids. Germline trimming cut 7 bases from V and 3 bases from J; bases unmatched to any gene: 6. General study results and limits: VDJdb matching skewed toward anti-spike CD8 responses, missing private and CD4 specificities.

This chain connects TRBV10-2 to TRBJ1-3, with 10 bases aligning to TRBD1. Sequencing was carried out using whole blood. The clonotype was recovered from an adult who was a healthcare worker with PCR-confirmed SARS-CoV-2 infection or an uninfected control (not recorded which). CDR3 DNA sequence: TGCGCCAGCACTTCGACAGGGGGCGGTGGAAACACCATATATTTT. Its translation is CASTSTGGGGNTIYF.